The 5 T cell receptor beta chains reported below all come from one sample, sequenced in a study of monozygotic twins with inflammatory bowel disease. After re-calling the 5' RACE reads, TCRdb lists one entry per CDR3 protein, DNA absent. The sample's table shows fewer than 450,000 distinct CDR3 sequences. The sample was blood. The receptors here all came from a human donor with ulcerative colitis or Crohn's disease, or a healthy co-twin of an affected twin (not recorded which).

The V gene is TRBV28, the J gene TRBJ2-5; with no DNA, the TCRdb D assignment of TRBD2 cannot be verified. Germline CDR1 MDHEN, CDR2 SYDVKM. CDR3 length: 14 amino acids. CDR3 loop: CAARVSGVAETQYF.

The genes are TRBV5-1 and TRBJ1-1. The germline CDR1 and CDR2 sequences are SGHRS and YFSETQ. The CDR3 sequence is 14 residues long. CDR3: CASSLDWNWTEAFF.

This rearrangement joins TRBV12-3 or TRBV12-4 to TRBJ1-1; there is no DNA to check the TCRdb D call of TRBD1. The CDR3 totals 15 residues. The CDR3 sequence: CASLPHGRVDTEAFF.

This chain joins TRBV5-5 and TRBJ1-2; the D call of TRBD1 rests on TCRdb alone, since no DNA is present to check it. This CDR3 contains 16 residues. The germline gives CDR1 SGHKS, CDR2 YYEKEE (reference sequence). CDR3 sequence reads: CASSLGNRDRSYGYTF.

The chain carries TRBV20-1 and TRBJ2-7; TCRdb's D call of TRBD1 is untestable without DNA. The CDR3 covers 14 residues. From germline, CDR1 is DFQATT and CDR2 SNEGSKA (reference sequence). The CDR3: CSAREWAGGAEQYF.